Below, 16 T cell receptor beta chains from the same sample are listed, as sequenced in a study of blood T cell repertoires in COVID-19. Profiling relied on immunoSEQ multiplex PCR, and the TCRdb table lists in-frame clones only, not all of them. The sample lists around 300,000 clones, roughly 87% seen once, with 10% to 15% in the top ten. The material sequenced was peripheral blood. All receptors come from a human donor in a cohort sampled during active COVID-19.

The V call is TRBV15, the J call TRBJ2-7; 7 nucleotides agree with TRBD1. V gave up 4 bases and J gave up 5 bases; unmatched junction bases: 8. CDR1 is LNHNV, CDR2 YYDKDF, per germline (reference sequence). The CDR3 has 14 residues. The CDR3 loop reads CATSILRDSHEQYF. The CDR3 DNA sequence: TGTGCCACCAGCATCCTCCGGGACAGCCACGAGCAGTACTTC.

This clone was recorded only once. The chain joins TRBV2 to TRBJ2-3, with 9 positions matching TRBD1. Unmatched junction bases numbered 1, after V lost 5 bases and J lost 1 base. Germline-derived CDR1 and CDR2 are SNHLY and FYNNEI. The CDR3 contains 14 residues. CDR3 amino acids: CASSRTGGTDTQYF. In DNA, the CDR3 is TGTGCCAGCAGTCGGACAGGGGGCACAGATACGCAGTATTTT.

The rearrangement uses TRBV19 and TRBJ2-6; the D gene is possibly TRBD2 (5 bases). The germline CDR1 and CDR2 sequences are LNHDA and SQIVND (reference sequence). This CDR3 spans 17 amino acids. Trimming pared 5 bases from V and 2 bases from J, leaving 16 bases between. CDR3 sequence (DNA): TGTGCCAGTAGTGGGGAATGGACTCTCACTGGGGCCAACGTCCTGACTTTC. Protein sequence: CASSGEWTLTGANVLTF.

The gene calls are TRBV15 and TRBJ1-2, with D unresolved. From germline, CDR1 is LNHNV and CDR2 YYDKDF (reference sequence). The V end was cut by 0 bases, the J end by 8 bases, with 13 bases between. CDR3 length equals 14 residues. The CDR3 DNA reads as TGTGCCACCAGCAGAGAAAGGGAGCCATGGGGCTACACCTTC. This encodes CATSREREPWGYTF.

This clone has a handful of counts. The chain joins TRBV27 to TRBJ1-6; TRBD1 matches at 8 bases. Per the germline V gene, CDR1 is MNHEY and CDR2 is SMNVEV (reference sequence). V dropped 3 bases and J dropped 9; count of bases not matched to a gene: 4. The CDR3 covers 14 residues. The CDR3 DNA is TGTGCCAGCAGTTTTCGGCAGGGGGCTTCACCCCTCCACTTT. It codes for CASSFRQGASPLHF.

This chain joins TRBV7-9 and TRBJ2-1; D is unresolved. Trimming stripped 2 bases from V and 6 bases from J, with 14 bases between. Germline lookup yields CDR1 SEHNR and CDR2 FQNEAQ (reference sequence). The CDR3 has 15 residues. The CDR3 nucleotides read TGTGCCAGCAGCTTAACCGAATCTGCGGCCAATGAGCAGTTCTTC. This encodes CASSLTESAANEQFF.

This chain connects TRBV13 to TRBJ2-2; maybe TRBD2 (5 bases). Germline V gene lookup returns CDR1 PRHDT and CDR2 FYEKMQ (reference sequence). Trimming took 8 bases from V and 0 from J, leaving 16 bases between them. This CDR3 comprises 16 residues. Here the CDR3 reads CASVFGGLTNTGELFF. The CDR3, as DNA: TGTGCCAGCGTCTTCGGCGGGCTCACGAACACCGGGGAGCTGTTTTTT.

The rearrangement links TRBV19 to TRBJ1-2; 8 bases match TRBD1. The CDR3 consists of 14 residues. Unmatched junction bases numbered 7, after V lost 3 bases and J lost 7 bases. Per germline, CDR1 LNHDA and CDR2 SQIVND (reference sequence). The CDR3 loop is CASSIGQGIGGYTF. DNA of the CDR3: TGTGCCAGTAGTATCGGACAGGGAATTGGTGGCTACACCTTC.

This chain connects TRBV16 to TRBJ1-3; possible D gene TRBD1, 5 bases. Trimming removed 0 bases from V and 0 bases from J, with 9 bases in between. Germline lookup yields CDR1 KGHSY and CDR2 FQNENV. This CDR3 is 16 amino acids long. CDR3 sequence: CASSQSGLSSGNTIYF. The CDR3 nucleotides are TGTGCCAGCAGCCAATCGGGGCTCAGCTCTGGAAACACCATATATTTT.

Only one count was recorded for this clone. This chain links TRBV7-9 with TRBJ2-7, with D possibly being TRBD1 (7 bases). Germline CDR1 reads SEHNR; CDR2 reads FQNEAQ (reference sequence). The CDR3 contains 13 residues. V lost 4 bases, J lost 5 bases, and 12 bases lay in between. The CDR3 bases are TGTGCCAGCAGCTCCCAGGGGGGTAACGAGCAGTACTTC. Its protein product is CASSSQGGNEQYF.

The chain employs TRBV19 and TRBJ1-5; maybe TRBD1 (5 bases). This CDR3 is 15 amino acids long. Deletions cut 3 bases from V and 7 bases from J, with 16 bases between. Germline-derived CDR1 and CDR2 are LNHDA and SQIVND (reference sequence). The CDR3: CASSIVRGGEQPQHF. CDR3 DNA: TGTGCCAGTAGTATCGTTCGGGGAGGGGAGCAGCCCCAGCATTTT.

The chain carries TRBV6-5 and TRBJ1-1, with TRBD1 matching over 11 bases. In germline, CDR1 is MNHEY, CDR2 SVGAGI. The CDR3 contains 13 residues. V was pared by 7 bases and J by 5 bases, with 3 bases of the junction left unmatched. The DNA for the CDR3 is TGTGCCAGCACCCGGGACAGGGGGACTGAAGCTTTCTTT. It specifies CASTRDRGTEAFF.

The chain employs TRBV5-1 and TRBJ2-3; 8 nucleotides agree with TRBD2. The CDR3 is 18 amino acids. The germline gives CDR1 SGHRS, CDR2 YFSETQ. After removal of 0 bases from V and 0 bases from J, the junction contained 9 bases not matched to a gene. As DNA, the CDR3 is TGCGCCAGCAGCTTGGCCCGTCGTAGCGGGATAAGCACAGATACGCAGTATTTT. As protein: CASSLARRSGISTDTQYF. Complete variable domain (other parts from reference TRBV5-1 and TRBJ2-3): KAGVTQTPRYLIKTRGQQVTLSCSPISGHRSVSWYQQTPGQGLQFLFEYFSETQRNKGNFPGRFSGRQFSNSRSEMNVSTLELGDSALYLCASSLARRSGISTDTQYFGPGTRLTVL.

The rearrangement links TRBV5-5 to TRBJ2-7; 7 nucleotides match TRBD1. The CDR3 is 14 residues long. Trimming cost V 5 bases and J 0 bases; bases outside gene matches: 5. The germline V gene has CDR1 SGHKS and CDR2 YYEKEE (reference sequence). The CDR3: CASRTGQVSYEQYF. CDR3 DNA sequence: TGTGCCAGCAGAACCGGACAGGTCTCCTACGAGCAGTACTTC.

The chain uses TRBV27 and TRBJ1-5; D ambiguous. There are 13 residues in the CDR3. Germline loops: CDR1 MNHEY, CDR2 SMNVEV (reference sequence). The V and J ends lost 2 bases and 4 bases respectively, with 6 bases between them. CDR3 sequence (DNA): TGTGCCAGCAGTTTAATCGTAAATCAGCCCCAGCATTTT. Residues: CASSLIVNQPQHF.

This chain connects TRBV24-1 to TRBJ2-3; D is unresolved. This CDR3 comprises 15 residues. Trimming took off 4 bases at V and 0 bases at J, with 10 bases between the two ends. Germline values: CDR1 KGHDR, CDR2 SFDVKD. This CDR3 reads CATSEGKRSTDTQYF. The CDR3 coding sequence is TGTGCCACCAGTGAGGGCAAGAGAAGCACAGATACGCAGTATTTT.